This is a list of T cell receptor beta chains from one sample in a study of blood T cell repertoires in COVID-19. Some clones are missing from TCRdb's copy, which holds only in-frame ones; the method was immunoSEQ multiplex PCR. The table records about 47,000 clones, 82% of them present only once. The sample taken for sequencing was peripheral blood. The receptor set was obtained from a human donor with acute or convalescent COVID-19. The donor label of this sample is uncertain. Each CDR3 is given with its conserved first and last residue. The D gene is left open where the match is weak. Expanded clones are given a class, and other clones once, few, many or no size at all.

clone_size j_call d_call v_call cdr3_nt cdr3_aa
NA TRBJ2-5 TRBD2 TRBV4-2 TGTGCCAGCAGCCAAGACCCTTGGACTAGCGGGGTAGAGACCCAGTACTTC CASSQDPWTSGVETQYF
NA TRBJ1-6 TRBD1 TRBV7-9 TGTGCCAGCAGCTTACCCGGGACAGGGGTCTTACCCCTCCACTTT CASSLPGTGVLPLHF
NA TRBJ2-4 NA TRBV9 TGTGCCAGCAGCTACCTTGGACAGATAGAAAACATTCAGTACTTC CASSYLGQIENIQYF
NA TRBJ1-1 TRBD1 TRBV12-3/TRBV12-4 TGTGCCAGCACGTCGGACAGGGACTCAGAAGCTTTCTTT CASTSDRDSEAFF
NA TRBJ1-2 TRBD1 TRBV19 TGTGCCAGTAGTAACCCCGGACAGGCCGTGTCGGGCTACACCTTC CASSNPGQAVSGYTF
NA TRBJ2-6 NA TRBV19 TGTGCCAGTAGTGATGAGTGGTCCGGGGCCAACGTCCTGACTTTC CASSDEWSGANVLTF
NA TRBJ1-6 NA TRBV5-8 TGTGCCAGCATCGAATCAGGGTATAATTCACCCCTCCACTTT CASIESGYNSPLHF
few TRBJ1-2 NA TRBV6-5 TGTGCCAGCAGTTGGAAGGGGTCCGGCTACACCTTC CASSWKGSGYTF
NA TRBJ2-3 NA TRBV18 TGTGCCAGCTCACAGGGAGACACAGATACGCAGTATTTT CASSQGDTDTQYF
NA TRBJ1-1 TRBD1 TRBV5-1 TGCGCCAGCAGCTTAGGACAGGCCGTAAACACTGAAGCTTTCTTT CASSLGQAVNTEAFF
NA TRBJ1-2 NA TRBV4-1 TGCGCCAGCAGCCAAGATCCGACAGTCAACTATGGCTACACCTTC CASSQDPTVNYGYTF
once TRBJ2-7 TRBD2 TRBV6-6 TGTGCCAGCAGTACCGGGACTAGGGGAAACTACGAGCAGTACTTC CASSTGTRGNYEQYF
NA TRBJ1-3 NA TRBV9 TGTGCCAGCAGCGGCGGGGCTAAGGCCGGAAACACCATATATTTT CASSGGAKAGNTIYF
once TRBJ1-1 NA TRBV3-1/TRBV3-2 TGTGCCAGCAGCCATCAGGATCCGGACACTGAAGCTTTCTTT CASSHQDPDTEAFF
NA TRBJ2-3 NA TRBV4-3 TGCGCCAGCAGCCAGGCAACCGGGACTCAAACCCCAGATACGCAGTATTTT CASSQATGTQTPDTQYF
NA TRBJ2-5 NA TRBV27 TGTGCCAGCAGTCCAGATCCCGGGGGGCCCCTGGGAGAGACCCAGTACTTC CASSPDPGGPLGETQYF
NA TRBJ1-2 NA TRBV2 TGTGCCAGCAGTGTGGACAGTGGAGCGGACGGCTACACCTTC CASSVDSGADGYTF
NA TRBJ1-6 NA TRBV27 TGTGCCAGCACCCGGGGGACTAGTGGTTCACCCCTCCACTTT CASTRGTSGSPLHF
NA TRBJ1-3 NA TRBV30 TGTGCCTGGAGTGTCTACTCTGGAAACACCATATATTTT CAWSVYSGNTIYF
NA TRBJ1-1 NA TRBV5-6 TGTGCCAGCAGCCCGCGGGGTCCCTGGTTCGGCACTGAAGCTTTCTTT CASSPRGPWFGTEAFF
NA TRBJ2-3 TRBD2 TRBV5-1 TGCGCCAGCAGCTTCCGACCGAGACTAGCGGGAGAGCCTAGCACAGATACGCAGTATTTT CASSFRPRLAGEPSTDTQYF
NA TRBJ2-7 NA TRBV13 TGTGCCAGCAGCTTAGGTGTAGGCGGGGAGCAGTACTTC CASSLGVGGEQYF
NA TRBJ1-3 NA TRBV7-9 TGTGCCAGCAGCTTAGGGCAGGGAAACACCATATATTTT CASSLGQGNTIYF
once TRBJ2-1 NA TRBV11-3 TGTGCCAGCAGCTTAGTAAGTACAGGGTTGGGATCCTACAATGAGCAGTTCTTC CASSLVSTGLGSYNEQFF
NA TRBJ1-1 NA TRBV6-5 TGTGCCAGCACCTCCTCTTACACTGAAGCTTTCTTT CASTSSYTEAFF
NA TRBJ1-1 NA TRBV2 TGTGCCAGTCTAGAAGGAGTCACTGAAGCTTTCTTT CASLEGVTEAFF
NA TRBJ2-3 NA TRBV30 TGTGCCTGGAGTGTTGGTAGCCCAGATACGCAGTATTTT CAWSVGSPDTQYF
NA TRBJ2-7 TRBD1 TRBV10-3 TGTGCCATCAGTGGAGGAGGACAGGGAGGTAGCGAGCAGTACTTC CAISGGGQGGSEQYF
NA TRBJ1-1 TRBD1 TRBV2 TGTGCCAGCAGTGAAAAGACAGGGCAGAACACTGAAGCTTTCTTT CASSEKTGQNTEAFF
NA TRBJ2-5 TRBD1 TRBV18 TGTGCCAGCTCAGGGGACAGGGCCCAGACCCAGTACTTC CASSGDRAQTQYF
NA TRBJ2-3 NA TRBV6-2/TRBV6-3 TGTGCCAGCAGTTATGGGGGGAATTTTGATACGCAGTATTTT CASSYGGNFDTQYF
NA TRBJ2-5 NA TRBV30 TGTGCCTGGAGCGCACTCACCGGAACTCAGGGGAACCAAGAGACCCAGTACTTC CAWSALTGTQGNQETQYF
NA TRBJ1-1 NA TRBV11-2 TGTGCCAGCAGCTATGGGGGAGGCACTGAAGCTTTCTTT CASSYGGGTEAFF
NA TRBJ2-1 TRBD2 TRBV19 TGTGCCAGTGGGACTAGCGGGAGGTCTGGAAATGAGCAGTTCTTC CASGTSGRSGNEQFF
NA TRBJ2-3 TRBD2 TRBV5-4 TGTGCCAGCAGCCAAAGACTAGCGGGGGGGCTAGATACGCAGTATTTT CASSQRLAGGLDTQYF
few TRBJ1-5 TRBD1 TRBV18 TGTGCCAGCTCAACACAGGGGCAGCCCCAGCATTTT CASSTQGQPQHF
NA TRBJ2-1 TRBD2 TRBV6-5 TGTGCCAGCAGGCGACTAGCGCTAAACAATGAGCAGTTCTTC CASRRLALNNEQFF
NA TRBJ1-1 NA TRBV18 TGTGCCAGCTCACAACCGGGGGCGAGGTACACTGAAGCTTTCTTT CASSQPGARYTEAFF
NA TRBJ2-5 NA TRBV5-4 TGTGCCAGCAGGGAGAGAGATCAAGAGACCCAGTACTTC CASRERDQETQYF
NA TRBJ1-2 NA TRBV6-5 TGTGCCAGCAGCCCAGGGCGGTTCTATGGCTACACCTTC CASSPGRFYGYTF
NA TRBJ1-2 TRBD1 TRBV28 TGTGCCAGCAGTTTATCGGGACAGAGATCGGATGAGTATGGCTACACCTTC CASSLSGQRSDEYGYTF